Each of the 9 T cell receptor beta chains below was sequenced from the same sample in a study of spatial heterogeneity in lung cancer. Time point denoted: sample taken at primary tumor resection. Tumor, nontumor lung or frozen PBMC supplied whole RNA, sequenced without sorting. TCRdb re-derived calls from the 5' RACE reads in MiXCR, one entry per CDR3 protein. The sample has 89,000 or so distinct CDR3 sequences; approximately 20% are singletons. The input for sequencing was PBMCs, taken at surgery. All receptors derive from a male donor with early-stage non-small cell lung cancer.

In this sample, this clonotype turned up a few times. The rearrangement joins TRBV27 to TRBJ2-2, with 7 bases identical to TRBD1. Germline CDR1 and CDR2: MNHEY and SMNVEV (reference sequence). Germline trimming cut 3 bases from V and 0 bases from J; bases unmatched to any gene: 4. The CDR3 is 16 amino acids. Here the CDR3 reads CASSFFQGANTGELFF. CDR3 bases: TGTGCCAGCAGTTTTTTTCAGGGGGCGAACACCGGGGAGCTGTTTTTT.

The rearrangement joins TRBV6-2 or TRBV6-3 to TRBJ1-5, with D unclear. Trimming removed 5 bases at V and 0 bases at J, with 8 bases between. Germline V gene lookup returns CDR1 MNHEY and CDR2 SVGEGT. CDR3 size: 14 residues. The CDR3 region is CASSRDNSNQPQHF. The DNA for the CDR3 is TGTGCCAGCAGTCGCGACAATAGCAATCAGCCCCAGCATTTT.

The chain recombines TRBV20-1 with TRBJ1-5, with unresolved D. V was cut by 4 bases and J by 2 bases, with 6 bases left in between. This CDR3 is 12 amino acids long. Per the germline V gene, CDR1 is DFQATT and CDR2 is SNEGSKA (reference sequence). The CDR3 region is CSATEGNQPQHF. The CDR3 bases are TGCAGTGCTACAGAAGGCAATCAGCCCCAGCATTTT.

The chain recombines TRBV11-2 with TRBJ2-1; the D gene is possibly TRBD1 (5 bases). The CDR3 totals 13 residues. Per germline, CDR1 SGHAT and CDR2 FQNNGV. The ends were cut back, 4 bases at V and 9 bases at J, with 13 bases in the middle. The CDR3 region is CASSWNRWGEQFF. CDR3 nucleotide sequence: TGTGCCAGCAGCTGGAACAGGTGGGGTGAGCAGTTCTTC. Looking up the rest from reference TRBV11-2 and TRBJ2-1 gives the full variable domain: EAGVAQSPRYKIIEKRQSVAFWCNPISGHATLYWYQQILGQGPKLLIQFQNNGVVDDSQLPKDRFSAERLKGVDSTLKIQPAKLEDSAVYLCASSWNRWGEQFFGPGTRLTVL.

V gene TRBV5-6 combines with J gene TRBJ2-5; D not resolved. The CDR3 covers 11 residues. The V end was cut by 5 bases, the J end by 3 bases, with 5 bases between. In germline, CDR1 is SGHDT, CDR2 YYEEEE. Written as DNA, the CDR3 is TGTGCCAGCAGTTACGAAGAGACCCAGTACTTC. Translation: CASSYEETQYF.

This clonotype was detected many times. The gene calls are TRBV29-1 and TRBJ2-3, with 9 bases identical to TRBD1. This CDR3 spans 15 amino acids. J was trimmed by 2 bases and V by 6 bases; bases with no gene match: 9. CDR1 is SQVTM and CDR2 is ANQGSEA in the germline V gene. CDR3 nucleotides: TGCAGCGTGGGCCTGACAGGGGGTGACACAGATACGCAGTATTTT. This translates into CSVGLTGGDTDTQYF.

This clonotype was seen many times. The J gene is TRBJ2-7, the V gene TRBV28; D tentatively reads TRBD1 or TRBD2 (5 bases each). Trimming shortened V by 6 bases and J by 5 bases, and 17 bases separated the two germline ends. The CDR3 spans 14 residues. The germline CDR1 and CDR2 sequences are MDHEN and SYDVKM. The CDR3 DNA reads TGTGCCAGCAGCTCCGATCTGGGGACCGACGAGCAGTACTTC. Its protein is CASSSDLGTDEQYF. The full variable domain, rest sourced from reference TRBV28 and TRBJ2-7, is DVKVTQSSRYLVKRTGEKVFLECVQDMDHENMFWYRQDPGLGLRLIYFSYDVKMKEKGDIPEGYSVSREKKERFSLILESASTNQTSMYLCASSSDLGTDEQYFGPGTRLTVT.

The gene calls are TRBV6-1 and TRBJ2-5; D ambiguous. V lost 5 bases, J lost 5 bases, and 12 bases lay in between. Germline V gene data show CDR1 as MNHNS and CDR2 as SASEGT. This CDR3 has 13 amino acids. CDR3 nucleotide sequence: TGTGCCAGCAGTCTCATGGGTCAGGAGACCCAGTACTTC. Translated: CASSLMGQETQYF.

This clonotype turned up a few times. This chain uses TRBV27 with TRBJ1-2; D remains unclear. Trimming pared 3 bases from V and 8 bases from J, leaving 16 bases between. CDR3 length: 14 residues. Germline values: CDR1 MNHEY, CDR2 SMNVEV (reference sequence). CDR3 loop: CASSFGRKLSGYTF. For the CDR3, the DNA is TGTGCCAGCAGTTTCGGGAGAAAGCTGTCAGGCTACACCTTC.